This T cell receptor beta chain derives from a study of T cells in women clearing cervical HPV infection. The assay was immunoSEQ multiplex PCR, and TCRdb's table has in-frame clones only and misses some. The sample has tens of thousands of clones; the top ten hold approximately 1%. Germline loops: CDR1 MDHEN, CDR2 SYDVKM. V was shortened by 6 bases and J by 0 bases, with 12 bases between the two germline ends. This CDR3 spans 14 amino acids. About this clone itself: The sequence runs out 3 residues before the end of the CDR3; the remainder is reconstructed from the germline J gene.

The sequence was obtained from a woman aged 18 to 75 with a cervical HPV16 infection that either progressed to CIN3+ or cleared (not recorded which). Sequenced: blood buffy coat. This rearrangement joins TRBV28 to TRBJ2-7; D may be TRBD2 (5 bases). CDR3: CASRQLGISYEQYF. CDR3 bases read: TGTGCCAGCAGACAACTAGGGATCTCCTACGAG.